A selection of T cell receptor beta chains follows, all from one sample in a study of identical twins. MiXCR was run by TCRdb on the 5' RACE reads, yielding one entry per CDR3 protein. Of 500,000 or so distinct CDR3 sequences in the sample, 13% to 15% were seen once. Another study also made use of these data, one on yellow fever vaccine responses in identical twins.

The sequenced sample consisted of CD4+ T cells sorted from blood. These receptors came from a woman between 18 and 29 years old in good health. Both conserved end residues are part of each CDR3. The D gene is left open where the match is weak. Not every row has a clone size; where given, it reads once, few, many or a size class.

D,V,size,J,CDR3,DNA
-,TRBV29-1,few,TRBJ2-5,CSVEYGFSETQYF,TGCAGCGTTGAATATGGGTTTTCGGAGACCCAGTACTTC
TRBD2,TRBV12-3/TRBV12-4,many,TRBJ2-2,CASRARGGRTGELFF,TGTGCCAGCAGAGCACGGGGGGGCCGGACCGGGGAGCTGTTTTTT
TRBD1,TRBV30,-,TRBJ2-2,CAWRWTGVNTGELFF,TGTGCCTGGAGATGGACAGGGGTAAACACCGGGGAGCTGTTTTTT
TRBD1,TRBV7-2,many,TRBJ2-3,CASSRDSADTQYF,TGTGCCAGCAGCCGGGACAGTGCAGATACGCAGTATTTT
-,TRBV7-8,few,TRBJ2-7,CASSPSAQVYEQYF,TGTGCCAGCAGCCCCTCGGCACAGGTCTACGAGCAGTACTTC
-,TRBV28,few,TRBJ1-2,CASSLLGADYGYTF,TGTGCCAGCAGTTTATTGGGGGCGGACTATGGCTACACCTTC
-,TRBV9,-,TRBJ2-3,CASSPLQGLPTDTQYF,TGTGCCAGCAGCCCCCTCCAGGGACTTCCCACAGATACGCAGTATTTT
TRBD1,TRBV5-1,few,TRBJ1-1,CASSTIDRGGTEAFF,TGCGCCAGCAGCACGATAGACAGGGGCGGCACTGAAGCTTTCTTT
TRBD2,TRBV3-1,-,TRBJ2-3,CASSRSGLAGPDTQYF,TGTGCCAGCAGCCGGTCGGGACTAGCGGGACCAGATACGCAGTATTTT
TRBD2,TRBV5-6,few,TRBJ2-3,CASSLEGRLAGGFQYF,TGTGCCAGCAGCTTGGAGGGAAGGCTAGCGGGCGGTTTTCAGTATTTT
-,TRBV20-1,many,TRBJ2-3,CSASGPGGDTQYF,TGCAGTGCTAGTGGGCCCGGTGGGGATACGCAGTATTTT
-,TRBV25-1,-,TRBJ1-1,CASSDLSIGTEAFF,TGTGCCAGCAGTGACCTCTCAATCGGGACTGAAGCTTTCTTT